These 17 T cell receptor beta chains came from one sample sequenced in a study of immune heterogeneity within non-small cell lung tumors. Multiplex PCR employing 32 V and 13 J primers generated amplicons of the TCR beta CDR3. MiXCR was run by TCRdb on the multiplex PCR reads, yielding one entry per CDR3 protein. This sample has about 6,100 distinct CDR3 sequences, with less than 25% found just once. Bulk tumor genomic DNA, roughly 540 ng per sample, was the template. From each primary tumor, several far-apart biopsies were obtained during surgery. Each patient presented with untreated, newly diagnosed non-small cell lung cancer and received curative surgery. The sample taken for sequencing was lung tumor tissue. These receptors all stem from a female donor with non-small cell lung cancer.

The V gene is TRBV7-8, the J gene TRBJ2-7; TRBD2 matches at 14 bases. Germline V CDR1 and CDR2: SGHVS, FQNEAQ. The CDR3 is made up of 16 amino acids. With V trimmed by 6 bases and J by 7 bases, 11 bases remained unmatched. The CDR3 protein is CASRLGPGLAGEEQYF. CDR3 sequence (DNA): TGTGCCAGCAGGCTTGGGCCGGGACTAGCGGGAGAGGAGCAGTACTTC.

The rearrangement links TRBV28 to TRBJ2-3; a weak D match, TRBD2 (5 bases). CDR3 size: 15 residues. Germline CDR1 is MDHEN and CDR2 is SYDVKM. Trimming shortened V by 4 bases and J by 3 bases, and 14 bases separated the two germline ends. The chain's CDR3 is CASSSGSTGTDTQYF. The CDR3 region has the DNA TGTGCCAGCAGTTCAGGATCAACGGGAACAGATACGCAGTATTTT. Full variable domain (remainder filled in from reference TRBV28 and TRBJ2-3): DVKVTQSSRYLVKRTGEKVFLECVQDMDHENMFWYRQDPGLGLRLIYFSYDVKMKEKGDIPEGYSVSREKKERFSLILESASTNQTSMYLCASSSGSTGTDTQYFGPGTRLTVL.

This clonotype is deemed medium-sized. V usage is TRBV19 and J usage is TRBJ2-2, with unresolved D. Between the trimmed V and J ends, which lost 4 bases and 1 base, there was a span of 10 bases. Germline lookup yields CDR1 LNHDA and CDR2 SQIVND (reference sequence). This CDR3 is 15 amino acids long. Here the CDR3 reads CASSKRQRNTGELFF. The CDR3 DNA sequence: TGTGCCAGTAGTAAGCGTCAGCGGAACACCGGGGAGCTGTTTTTT.

This clonotype is deemed medium-sized. The CDR3 loop is CASSLDQGADTQYF. The CDR3 DNA reads TGTGCCAGCAGCTTAGATCAGGGGGCAGATACGCAGTATTTT. The chain recombines TRBV7-2 with TRBJ2-3; 7 bases line up with TRBD1. The CDR3 totals 14 residues. Per the germline V gene, CDR1 is SGHTA and CDR2 is FQGNSA. The V segment lost 1 base and the J segment 4 bases; nucleotides outside the gene matches: 2.

This clonotype is classed as medium-sized. The chain carries TRBV15 and TRBJ2-2; D call uncertain. Germline lookup yields CDR1 LNHNV and CDR2 YYDKDF (reference sequence). CDR3 size: 15 residues. V shed 1 base and J shed 1 base, with 7 bases lying between them. In nucleotides, the CDR3 is TGTGCCACCAGCAGAGGTGGCCGGAACACCGGGGAGCTGTTTTTT. Protein product: CATSRGGRNTGELFF.

This chain joins TRBV19 and TRBJ2-3; TRBD2 agrees at 14 bases. In germline, CDR1 is LNHDA, CDR2 SQIVND (reference sequence). The V segment lost 0 bases and the J segment 5 bases; nucleotides outside the gene matches: 7. The length of the CDR3 is 18 residues. The CDR3 spells CASSIDAGLAGAGDTQYF. Written as DNA, the CDR3 is TGTGCCAGTAGTATAGACGCGGGACTAGCGGGAGCGGGAGATACGCAGTATTTT.

On this clonotype itself: One end of the junction varies from germline; a read error may be responsible. The chain carries TRBV2 and TRBJ2-7, with D unresolved. The CDR3 loop spans 12 amino acids. Germline lookup yields CDR1 SNHLY and CDR2 FYNNEI. CDR3 in amino acids: CASSESDYEKYF. The CDR3 DNA reads as TGTGCCAGCAGTGAATCGGATTACGAGAAGTACTTC.

V usage is TRBV6-1 and J usage is TRBJ2-7; TRBD1 might be the D (6 bases). With 5 bases removed from V and 5 bases from J, the gap between germline ends came to 16 bases. Looked up from germline, CDR1 is MNHNS and CDR2 is SASEGT. This CDR3 is 14 amino acids long. The CDR3 sequence is CASSSQAPGDEQYF. The CDR3 nucleotides are TGTGCCAGCAGTTCACAGGCCCCAGGGGACGAGCAGTACTTC.

By share of the sample, this clonotype is medium-sized. V and J are TRBV30 and TRBJ2-7, with 10 bases identical to TRBD2. The CDR3 sequence is 13 residues long. Germline CDR1 GTSNPN, CDR2 SVGIG (reference sequence). With V trimmed by 3 bases and J by 3 bases, 2 bases remained unmatched. The DNA of the CDR3 is TGTGCCTGGAGCTCTAGCGGGAGCTACGAGCAGTACTTC. It translates to CAWSSSGSYEQYF.

This clonotype is deemed medium-sized (0.01 to 0.1%). V and J are TRBV6-1 and TRBJ1-5; D is unclear. V was pared by 4 bases and J by 3 bases, with 13 bases between. Germline CDR1 is MNHNS and CDR2 is SASEGT. The CDR3 contains 15 residues. The chain's CDR3 is CASSGYSYDNQPQHF. CDR3 nucleotides: TGTGCCAGCAGTGGGTACAGCTACGACAATCAGCCCCAGCATTTT.

This clonotype is judged medium-sized (0.01 to 0.1%). The chain couples TRBV12-3 or TRBV12-4 to TRBJ1-2; D is perhaps TRBD1 (6 bases). The CDR3 totals 14 residues. The ends were cut back, 1 base at V and 6 bases at J, with 12 bases in the middle. Here the CDR3 reads CASSLGYREDGYTF. The CDR3, as DNA: TGTGCCAGCAGTTTAGGGTACAGGGAAGATGGCTACACCTTC.

This clonotype was detected a few times. A much larger clone differs from this one at a single base, so this may be a read error. The chain combines TRBV9 with TRBJ1-2; weak D call: TRBD1 (5 bases). Between the trimmed V and J ends, which lost 0 bases and 3 bases, there was a span of 21 bases. Germline V gene data show CDR1 as SGDLS and CDR2 as YYNGEE. This CDR3 is 18 amino acids long. CDR3 loop: CASSVAVGRGADYYGYTF. CDR3 DNA sequence: TGTGCCAGCAGCGTAGCAGTGGGGAGGGGCGCAGATTACTATGGCTACACCTTC.

This rearrangement joins TRBV6-1 to TRBJ2-1; no reliable D call. From germline, CDR1 is MNHNS and CDR2 SASEGT. The CDR3 length is 14 residues. Deletions cut 3 bases from V and 5 bases from J, with 11 bases between. Here the CDR3 DNA reads TGTGCCAGCAGTGATTGGCGGAACAACAATGAGCAGTTCTTC. It translates to CASSDWRNNNEQFF.

This clonotype counts as medium-sized. J is TRBJ2-1 and V is TRBV28; the match to TRBD2 covers 10 bases. The germline V gene encodes CDR1 MDHEN and CDR2 SYDVKM. CDR3 size: 15 residues. After removal of 2 bases from V and 7 bases from J, the junction contained 5 bases not matched to a gene. The CDR3 reads CASSLTSGNRNEQFF. As DNA, the CDR3 is TGTGCCAGCAGTTTAACTAGCGGGAATCGGAATGAGCAGTTCTTC.

Concerning this clonotype itself: A single base separates this from a much larger clone, so it may be a read error. The chain is built from TRBV27 and TRBJ1-1; 9 bases match TRBD1. The germline V gene encodes CDR1 MNHEY and CDR2 SMNVEV (reference sequence). V was clipped by 6 bases and J by 1 base; unmatched bases: 9. The CDR3 sequence is 16 residues long. Written as DNA, the CDR3 is TGTGCCAGCAGGTACGGGACAGGGACCCGGAACACTGAAGCTTTCTTT. Translation: CASRYGTGTRNTEAFF.

This clonotype was counted only a few times. The chain combines TRBV7-9 with TRBJ2-3; D possibly uses TRBD1 or TRBD2 (5 bases each). Trimming shortened V by 4 bases and J by 8 bases, and 16 bases separated the two germline ends. The CDR3 extends over 14 amino acids. Germline loops: CDR1 SEHNR, CDR2 FQNEAQ (reference sequence). CDR3 sequence reads: CASSSPGRTPTQYF. CDR3 coding DNA: TGTGCCAGCAGCTCCCCGGGACGCACGCCTACGCAGTATTTT.

Sample share makes this clonotype medium-sized (0.01 to 0.1%). V usage is TRBV28 and J usage is TRBJ1-6; 8 bases align to TRBD1. V lost 4 bases to trimming and J lost 9 bases; unmatched junction nucleotides: 8. This CDR3 region has 15 residues. Germline CDR1 and CDR2: MDHEN and SYDVKM. The CDR3 here is CASSSAPGGSSPLHF. The CDR3 DNA reads TGTGCCAGCAGTTCCGCCCCAGGGGGCAGTTCACCCCTCCACTTT.